This T cell receptor (beta chain) was captured in a study of glioma-infiltrating T cells. Study-wide results and limits: Tissue-blood divergence was below expectation in non-neoplastic patients, above in gliomas.

Germline V lookup: CDR1 LNHNV, CDR2 YYDKDF (reference sequence). This CDR3 comprises 16 residues. Trimming took off 4 bases at V and 1 base at J, with 16 bases between the two ends. This clonotype was found many times. Its antigen is undetermined. Using RNA template, CDR3s of TCR alpha and beta were amplified with iRepertoire arm-PCR. TCRdb re-derived calls from the multiplex PCR reads in MiXCR, one entry per CDR3 protein. The table lists roughly 40,000 distinct CDR3 sequences, about 22% of them singletons, with roughly 6% in the top ten. The chain has TRBV15 and TRBJ1-1; D gene unclear. Sequencing used glioma tissue, nonneoplastic brain tissue, or PBMCs (not recorded which). This TCR was recovered from a human donor with low-grade glioma or glioblastoma, undergoing nonglioma brain surgery, or in good health (not recorded which). The CDR3 region has the DNA TGTGCCACCAGCACGCCCGAGGGCGCCGGGAACACTGAAGCTTTCTTT. This sequence encodes CATSTPEGAGNTEAFF.